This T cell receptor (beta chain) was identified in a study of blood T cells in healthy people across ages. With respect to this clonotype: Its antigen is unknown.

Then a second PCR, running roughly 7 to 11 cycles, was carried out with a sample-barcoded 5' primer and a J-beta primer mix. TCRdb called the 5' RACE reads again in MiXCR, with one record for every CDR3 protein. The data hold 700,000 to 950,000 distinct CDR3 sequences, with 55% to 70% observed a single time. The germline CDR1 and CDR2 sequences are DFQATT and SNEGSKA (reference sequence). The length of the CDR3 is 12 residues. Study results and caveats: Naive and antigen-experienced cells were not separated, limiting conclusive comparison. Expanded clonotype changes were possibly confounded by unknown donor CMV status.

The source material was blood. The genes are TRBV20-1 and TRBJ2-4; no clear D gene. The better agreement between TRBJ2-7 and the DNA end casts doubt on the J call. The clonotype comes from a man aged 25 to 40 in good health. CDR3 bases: TGCAGTGCTAGAGGCGCGGTCTACGAGCAGTACTTC. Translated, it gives CSARGAVYEQYF.